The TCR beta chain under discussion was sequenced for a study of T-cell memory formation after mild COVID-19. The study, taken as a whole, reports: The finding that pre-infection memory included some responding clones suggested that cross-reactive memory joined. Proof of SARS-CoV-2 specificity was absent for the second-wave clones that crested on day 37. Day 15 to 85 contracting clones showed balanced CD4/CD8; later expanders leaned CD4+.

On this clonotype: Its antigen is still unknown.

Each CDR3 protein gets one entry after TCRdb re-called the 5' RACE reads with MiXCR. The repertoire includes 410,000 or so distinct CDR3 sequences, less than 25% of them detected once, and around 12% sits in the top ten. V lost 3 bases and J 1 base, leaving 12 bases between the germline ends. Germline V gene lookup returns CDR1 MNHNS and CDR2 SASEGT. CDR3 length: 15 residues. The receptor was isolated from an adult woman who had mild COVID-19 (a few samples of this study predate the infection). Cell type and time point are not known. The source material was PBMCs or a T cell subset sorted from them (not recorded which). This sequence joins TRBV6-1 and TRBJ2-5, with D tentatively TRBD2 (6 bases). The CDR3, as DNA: TGTGCCAGCAGTGATGGTGCGGGGACCCAAGAGACCCAGTACTTC. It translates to CASSDGAGTQETQYF.